This TCR beta chain appears in the sequencing data of a study of T cells after yellow fever vaccination. TCRdb independently ran MiXCR on the 5' RACE reads; one entry per CDR3 protein. The sample lists 450,000 to 600,000 distinct CDR3 sequences, about 15% occurring once. This clonotype was recorded many times. What it recognizes is unknown. Trimming stripped 2 bases from V and 5 bases from J, with 6 bases between. CDR1 and CDR2 from the germline V gene are SNHLY and FYNNEI. The CDR3 has 12 residues. Study-wide results and limits: When the response was secondary, it was weaker but reached its peak faster, day 5 versus 15. Most clones from primary vaccination resurfaced after the booster (under 97% CD4, less than 90% CD8).

The clonotype was recovered from a man aged 18 to 35 who received the YFV17D yellow fever vaccine. Sequenced material: PBMCs, taken around 5 days after the first yellow fever vaccination. The chain carries TRBV2 and TRBJ2-5, with D uncertain. The CDR3 protein is CASSESWETQYF. The CDR3 nucleotides are TGTGCCAGCAGTGAATCTTGGGAGACCCAGTACTTC. The complete variable domain, with remaining parts taken from reference TRBV2 and TRBJ2-5, reads EPEVTQTPSHQVTQMGQEVILRCVPISNHLYFYWYRQILGQKVEFLVSFYNNEISEKSEIFDDQFSVERPDGSNFTLKIRSTKLEDSAMYFCASSESWETQYFGPGTRLLVL.